This T cell receptor beta chain was identified in a study of blood T cell repertoires in COVID-19 (TCRdb year 2020). In terms of the full investigation: Collaborator samples came from the United States, Italy and Spain and covered acute and convalescent phases of COVID-19. The material from the prospective study consisted of cDNA or gDNA derived from T cells, B-cell-depleted T cells, or PBMCs. Subjects who had been exposed to COVID-19, were actively infected with it, or had recovered from it provided the deeply sampled blood TCRbeta repertoires that made up the dataset. The repertoires were released in a freely available public database intended as a resource for research on the immune response to SARS-CoV-2. The samples were drawn from two sources: the first 160 participants of the ongoing ImmuneRACE study, and 1,000 to 1,500 subjects contributed by 6 global collaborators. Sample metadata almost always included a de-identified subject ID, COVID-19 status, age in years and sex. HLA class I and class II types, where available, came from metadata supplied by the sample provider rather than from assay-based typing.

The study at large found these results: The amount of clinical and demographic metadata varied by source and participant and was provided uncurated.

In Seattle, one collaborating source enrolled patients while the infection was active and tracked those patients longitudinally over the course of disease. Whole blood was collected in K2EDTA tubes by collaborating institutions according to the institutions' own protocols. For TCRbeta analysis, collaborator samples were shipped as frozen whole blood, as isolated PBMCs, or as DNA extracted from either sample type. The immunoSEQ Assay, a bias-controlled multiplex PCR, was used to amplify TCRbeta CDR3 regions from genomic DNA. The study's own analysis went as follows. Nucleated cell counts per sample were estimated from amplification of reference gene primers within the assay. Sequence reads were collapsed and filtered to measure the absolute abundance of every unique TCRbeta CDR3 rearrangement. For each sample, productive Simpson clonality was calculated by taking the square root of Simpson's diversity index across productive rearrangements. Entries here come from immuneACCESS through TCRdb and include only in-frame sequences with V and J called. Some clones fail to appear in such tables; in the studies checked, an unresolved V gene covers under half of the shortfall, and the cause of the remainder is unknown. V and J calls and clone size are those listed in that table; D and trimming were worked out from the DNA. Counted in this sample were 300,000 to 350,000 clones; 75% to 95% of them appeared once. The ten largest clones add up to 6.5% to 8% of the sample.

Comments on this clone: The antigen it binds to is not known. Per-nucleotide qualities are absent, and no much larger clonotype sits a single base away.

Reading the germline V gene (reference sequence) gives CDR1 SGHNT and CDR2 YYREEE. CDR3 length: 15 amino acids, cysteine to phenylalanine. Kept here is only the CDR3 DNA, which spans 45 bases and is read in frame from base 1. V is reduced by 0 bases and J by 3 bases, leaving a spacing of 10 bases between them. The sequence was obtained from a woman under 40 with COVID-19, enrolled during active disease. Sequenced sample: peripheral blood. This chain joins TRBV5-4 to TRBJ1-3; matching of 6 bases hints at TRBD1 as the D gene. The DNA is TGTGCCAGCAGCTTGGAGAACAGGGATGGAAACACCATATATTTT. Its translation is CASSLENRDGNTIYF.